A selection of T cell receptor beta chains follows, all from one sample in a study of cytomegalovirus exposure and HLA in healthy donors. Repertoires were generated with immunoSEQ multiplex PCR, while TCRdb's copy carries only in-frame clones and drops some. The sample holds 150,000 or so clones, 60% to 80% seen once. Sequencing used PBMCs. All receptors derive from a middle-aged woman in good health and CMV-seronegative. CDR3s include the opening cysteine and the closing phenylalanine or tryptophan. A D gene is named only where the DNA matches it firmly. Some rows mark clone size as missing; the rest say once, few, many or name a class of expanded clone.

size,J,D,V,DNA,CDR3
-,TRBJ1-6,-,TRBV5-1,TGCGCCAGCAGCTTGGGCCAGGGCAATTCACCCCTCCACTTT,CASSLGQGNSPLHF
-,TRBJ1-3,TRBD1,TRBV28,TGTGCCAGCATTTCCCCCGGGTCAGGGGGCACCATATATTTT,CASISPGSGGTIYF
once,TRBJ1-4,-,TRBV15,TGTGCCACCAGCAGTAGGGGTGAAAAACTGTTTTTT,CATSSRGEKLFF
-,TRBJ2-7,-,TRBV10-3,TGTGCCATCAGTGAGAGAGGCAGCTACGAGCAGTACTTC,CAISERGSYEQYF
-,TRBJ2-2,TRBD2,TRBV7-8,TGTGCCAGCAGCTACTGGGGGGGAGGGATCACCGGGGAGCTGTTTTTT,CASSYWGGGITGELFF
-,TRBJ2-7,TRBD2,TRBV19,TGTGCCAGTAGTATCGGGGCTAGCGGAGGCAGCTCCTACGAGCAGTACTTC,CASSIGASGGSSYEQYF
-,TRBJ2-2,TRBD2,TRBV4-1,TGCGCCAGCAGCTACACCGGGACTAGCGGGGGGTCTTTTAAAACCGGGGAGCTGTTTTTT,CASSYTGTSGGSFKTGELFF
-,TRBJ2-1,TRBD1,TRBV7-9,TGTGCCAGCAGCTCGGGACAGGACTATGAGCAGTTCTTC,CASSSGQDYEQFF
-,TRBJ2-6,-,TRBV13,TGTGCCAGCAGCTTAGTAGGTCCTGGGGCCAACGGCCTGACTTTC,CASSLVGPGANGLTF
-,TRBJ2-3,-,TRBV28,TGTGCCAGCAGTCTACTAGTCCCAAGCACAGATACGCAGTATTTT,CASSLLVPSTDTQYF
few,TRBJ1-6,TRBD1,TRBV7-6,TGTGCCAGCAGCTTAGACAGGGGAAATTCACCCCTCCACTTT,CASSLDRGNSPLHF
once,TRBJ1-5,-,TRBV7-2,TGTGCCAGCAGCCGTTTCGGATCGGGGAGCAATCAGCCCCAGCATTTT,CASSRFGSGSNQPQHF
few,TRBJ1-1,-,TRBV2,TGTGCCAGCAGGGCCGACAATTGGAACACTGAAGCTTTCTTT,CASRADNWNTEAFF
-,TRBJ2-7,TRBD1,TRBV7-3,TGTGCCAGCAGCTTACAGGCAGGGGGCGCATACGAGCAGTACTTC,CASSLQAGGAYEQYF
few,TRBJ2-7,-,TRBV4-3,TGCGCCAGCAGCCAGGCAGCGGACCGCTACGAGCAGTACTTC,CASSQAADRYEQYF
-,TRBJ2-4,TRBD1,TRBV18,TGTGCCAGCTCACCTTACCCAGGGGGCGTCGTAGGGGGAAACATTCAGTACTTC,CASSPYPGGVVGGNIQYF
-,TRBJ1-2,-,TRBV28,TGTGCCAGCAGCACCCCGACAGTTCATGGCTACACCTTC,CASSTPTVHGYTF
-,TRBJ2-3,-,TRBV7-2,TGTGCCAGCAGCTTAGTAGGGGGGGGAGATACGCAGTATTTT,CASSLVGGGDTQYF
-,TRBJ2-1,TRBD2,TRBV4-1,TGCGCCAGCAGCCAAAAGGGTCTAGCGGGGGCTAGGAATGAGCAGTTCTTC,CASSQKGLAGARNEQFF
-,TRBJ2-7,-,TRBV2,TGTGCCAGCAGTGCAGGGGCGAACTCCTACGAGCAGTACTTC,CASSAGANSYEQYF